This entry lists 8 T cell receptor beta chains sequenced from one sample in a study of T cells in Graves' hyperthyroidism and ophthalmopathy. Amplified TCR beta CDR3 regions came from RNA transcripts. Primed by the HTBI set, a first-round RT-PCR was run on the TCR CDR3. TCRdb recomputed calls from the multiplex PCR reads with MiXCR, one row per CDR3 protein. In the table there are roughly 740,000 distinct CDR3 sequences, over 15% of which are singletons. The source material was blood. The origin of the receptors is a young man with Graves' hyperthyroidism.

J is TRBJ1-5 and V is TRBV15; 11 nucleotides line up with TRBD1. Germline CDR1 LNHNV, CDR2 YYDKDF (reference sequence). The CDR3 is 17 amino acids. V was clipped by 4 bases and J by 6 bases; unmatched bases: 11. In DNA form, the CDR3 reads TGTGCCACCAGCAAGATCAACCGGACAGGGGGCCTTCAGCCCCAGCATTTT. Translation gives CATSKINRTGGLQPQHF.

This clonotype was seen ten or more times. V is TRBV7-2 and J is TRBJ2-2; 10 bases are a match to TRBD1. The CDR3 sequence is 14 residues long. From germline, CDR1 is SGHTA and CDR2 FQGNSA. The junction had 3 bases not matched to a gene; V was cut back by 5 bases and J by 6 bases. The CDR3, as DNA: TGTGCCAGCAGCCCCGGGACAGGGGCCGGGGAGCTGTTTTTT. Encoded protein: CASSPGTGAGELFF. Filled out from reference TRBV7-2 and TRBJ2-2, the complete variable domain reads GAGVSQSPSNKVTEKGKDVELRCDPISGHTALYWYRQSLGQGLEFLIYFQGNSAPDKSGLPSDRFSAERTGGSVSTLTIQRTQQEDSAVYLCASSPGTGAGELFFGEGSRLTVL.

This clonotype was recorded a few times. V and J are TRBV12-3 or TRBV12-4 and TRBJ1-2; D is ambiguous. This CDR3 is built from 15 residues. V dropped 5 bases and J dropped 4 bases, with 17 bases sitting between them. The DNA of the CDR3 is TGTGCCAGCAGTCTGAGGCCCCGGCGCGGCTATGGCTACACCTTC. Residues: CASSLRPRRGYGYTF.

This clonotype came up many times. The chain uses TRBV7-9 and TRBJ2-1, with TRBD2 matching over 12 bases. Germline V CDR1 and CDR2: SEHNR, FQNEAQ (reference sequence). V shed 6 bases, J shed 0 bases, and the junction held 9 bases outside the gene matches. This CDR3 is built from 18 residues. The CDR3 DNA follows: TGTGCCAGCAGACCCGGGACTAGCGGGTTGAGCTCCTACAATGAGCAGTTCTTC. It encodes CASRPGTSGLSSYNEQFF.

This clonotype came up many times. The rearrangement joins TRBV12-3 or TRBV12-4 to TRBJ1-1; possibly TRBD1 for D (5 bases). The CDR3 runs 12 residues. Deletions cut 3 bases from V and 11 bases from J, with 13 bases between. DNA of the CDR3: TGTGCCAGCAGTTTGGGGGGACGTGTCGCTTTCTTT. Protein sequence: CASSLGGRVAFF.

This clonotype has more than one count but fewer than ten. V gene TRBV29-1 combines with J gene TRBJ2-1; D remains unclear. V was shortened by 2 bases and J by 6 bases, with 11 bases between the two germline ends. CDR1 SQVTM and CDR2 ANQGSEA come from the germline V gene. There are 13 residues in the CDR3. Here the CDR3 reads CSVESTVGNEQFF. DNA for the CDR3: TGCAGCGTTGAATCCACGGTGGGCAATGAGCAGTTCTTC.

The CDR3 DNA reads TGTGCCATCAGTGTCCCCCGTGCGGGACTAGCGGGAGAACCCCACGAGCAGTACTTC. Translating gives CAISVPRAGLAGEPHEQYF. The V gene is TRBV10-3, the J gene TRBJ2-7, with 14 bases identical to TRBD2. Germline CDR1 and CDR2: ENHRY and SYGVKD. Losses at the gene ends were 4 bases for V and 5 bases for J; bases not matched to a gene: 16. The CDR3 has 19 residues.

This clonotype was observed a few times. The V call is TRBV24-1, the J call TRBJ2-7; D gene unclear. The CDR3 has 12 residues. V lost 8 bases and J 2 bases, leaving 9 bases between the germline ends. The germline V gene encodes CDR1 KGHDR and CDR2 SFDVKD. The CDR3 loop is CATTDRTYEQYF. The CDR3 DNA follows: TGTGCCACCACCGACCGAACCTACGAGCAGTACTTC.